The text below deals with one T cell receptor (beta chain). The target antigen is unknown. Survey level was the resolution at which the v3.0 immunoSEQ assay ran. The data were produced by immunoSEQ multiplex PCR, yet TCRdb's version contains in-frame clones alone and is incomplete. The repertoire has approximately 25,000 clones, 88% of them found once; the top ten carry around 5.3%. This specimen belongs to a study of long-term antiretroviral therapy in people with HIV. General study findings and limits: Samples were collected from the mid-2000s to the late 2010s under possibly less effective ART regimens.

The material was unsorted PBMCs, obtained about 4.3 years after starting antiretroviral therapy. This clonotype was obtained from a man under 40 with HIV.

The CDR3 DNA sequence: TGTGCCAGCACACAAAGACAGCCTTTGTTCACTGAAGCTTTCTTT. It yields the protein CASTQRQPLFTEAFF. J is TRBJ1-1 and V is TRBV6-5; D may be TRBD1 (5 bases). Trimming stripped 7 bases from V and 4 bases from J, with 19 bases between. The CDR3 runs to 15 residues. Germline V gene sequence: CDR1 MNHEY, CDR2 SVGAGI.